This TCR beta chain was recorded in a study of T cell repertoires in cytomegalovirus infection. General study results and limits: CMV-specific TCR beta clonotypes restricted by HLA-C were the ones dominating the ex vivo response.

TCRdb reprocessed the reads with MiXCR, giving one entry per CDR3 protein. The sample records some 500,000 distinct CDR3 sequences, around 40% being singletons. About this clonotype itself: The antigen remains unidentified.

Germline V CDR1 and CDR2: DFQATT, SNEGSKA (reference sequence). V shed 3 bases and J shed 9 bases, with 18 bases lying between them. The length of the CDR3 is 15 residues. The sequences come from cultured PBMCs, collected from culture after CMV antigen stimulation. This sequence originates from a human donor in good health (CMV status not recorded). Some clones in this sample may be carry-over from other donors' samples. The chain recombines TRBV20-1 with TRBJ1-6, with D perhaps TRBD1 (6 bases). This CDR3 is CSASSSHGGGSPLHF. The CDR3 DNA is TGCAGTGCTAGTTCATCCCACGGAGGGGGTTCACCCCTCCACTTT.